This TCR beta chain is from a study of shared clonotypes between healthy human individuals. Libraries were prepared by immunoSEQ multiplex PCR; TCRdb keeps only in-frame clonotypes and omits some of them. The table records more than 1.2 million clones, roughly 98.5% of them present only once. Everyone who donated was a Caucasian adult who lived in Nashville, Tennessee. The CDR3 runs 14 residues. V shed 6 bases, J shed 3 bases, and the junction held 8 bases outside the gene matches. The germline CDR1 and CDR2 sequences are LGHNA and YNFKEQ. In its sample, this clone was seen once. Source material: naive CD4+ T cells sorted from blood. Noted subset: CD45RA+ positively selected. This sequence joins TRBV4-2 and TRBJ2-7; TRBD1 aligns across 7 bases. The source is a man under 40 in good health. The CDR3, as DNA: TGTGCCAGCAGTCCGACAGGGAGCCTCTACGAGCAGTACTTC. Protein product: CASSPTGSLYEQYF.